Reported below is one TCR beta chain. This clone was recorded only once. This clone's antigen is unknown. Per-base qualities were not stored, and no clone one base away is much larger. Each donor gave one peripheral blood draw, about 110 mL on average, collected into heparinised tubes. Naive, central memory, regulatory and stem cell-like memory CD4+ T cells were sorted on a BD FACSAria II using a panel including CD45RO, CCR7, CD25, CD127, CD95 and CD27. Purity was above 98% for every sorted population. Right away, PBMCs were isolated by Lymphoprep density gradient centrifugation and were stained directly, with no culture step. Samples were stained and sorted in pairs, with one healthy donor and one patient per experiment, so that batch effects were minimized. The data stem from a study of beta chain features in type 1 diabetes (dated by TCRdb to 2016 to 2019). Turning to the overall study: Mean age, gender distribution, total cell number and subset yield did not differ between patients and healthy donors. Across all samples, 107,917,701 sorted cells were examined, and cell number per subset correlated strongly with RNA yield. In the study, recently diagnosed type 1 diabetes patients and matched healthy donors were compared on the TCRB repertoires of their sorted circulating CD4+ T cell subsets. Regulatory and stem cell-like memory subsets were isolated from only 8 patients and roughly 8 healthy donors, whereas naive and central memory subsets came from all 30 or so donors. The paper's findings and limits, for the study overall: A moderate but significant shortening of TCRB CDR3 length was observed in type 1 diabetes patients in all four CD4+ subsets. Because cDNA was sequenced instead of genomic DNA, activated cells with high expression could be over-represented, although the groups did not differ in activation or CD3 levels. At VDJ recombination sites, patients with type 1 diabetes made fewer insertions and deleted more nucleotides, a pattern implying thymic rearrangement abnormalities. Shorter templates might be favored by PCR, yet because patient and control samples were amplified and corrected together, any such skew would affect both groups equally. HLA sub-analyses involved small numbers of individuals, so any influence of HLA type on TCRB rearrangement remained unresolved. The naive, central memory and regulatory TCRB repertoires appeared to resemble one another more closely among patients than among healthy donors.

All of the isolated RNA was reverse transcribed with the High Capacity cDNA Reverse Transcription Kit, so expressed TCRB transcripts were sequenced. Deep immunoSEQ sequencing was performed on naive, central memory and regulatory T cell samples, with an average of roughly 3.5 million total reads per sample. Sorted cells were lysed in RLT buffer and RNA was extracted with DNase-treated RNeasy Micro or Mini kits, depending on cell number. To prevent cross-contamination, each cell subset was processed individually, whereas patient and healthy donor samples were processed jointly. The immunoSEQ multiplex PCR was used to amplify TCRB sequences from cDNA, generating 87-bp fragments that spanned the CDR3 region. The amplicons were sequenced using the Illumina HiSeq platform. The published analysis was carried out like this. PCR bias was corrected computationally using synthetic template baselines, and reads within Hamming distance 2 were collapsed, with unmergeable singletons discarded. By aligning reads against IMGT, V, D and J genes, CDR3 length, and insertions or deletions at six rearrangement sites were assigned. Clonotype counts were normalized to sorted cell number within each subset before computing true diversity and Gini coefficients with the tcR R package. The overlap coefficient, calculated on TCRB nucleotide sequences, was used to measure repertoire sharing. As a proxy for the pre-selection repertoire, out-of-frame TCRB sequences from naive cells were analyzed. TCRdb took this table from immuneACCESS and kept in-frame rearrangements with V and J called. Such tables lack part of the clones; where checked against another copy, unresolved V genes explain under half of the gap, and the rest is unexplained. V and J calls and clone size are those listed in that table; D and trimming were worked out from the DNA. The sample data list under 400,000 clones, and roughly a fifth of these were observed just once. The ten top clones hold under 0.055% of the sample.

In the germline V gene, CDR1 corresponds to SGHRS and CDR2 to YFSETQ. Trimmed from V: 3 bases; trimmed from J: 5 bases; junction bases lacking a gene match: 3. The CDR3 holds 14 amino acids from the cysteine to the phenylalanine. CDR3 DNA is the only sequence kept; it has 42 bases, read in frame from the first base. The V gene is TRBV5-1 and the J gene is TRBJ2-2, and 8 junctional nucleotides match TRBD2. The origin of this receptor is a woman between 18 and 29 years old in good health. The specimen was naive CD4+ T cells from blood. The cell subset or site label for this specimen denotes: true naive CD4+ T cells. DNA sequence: TGCGCCAGCAGCTCCGGGACTAGAACCGGGGAGCTGTTTTTT. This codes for CASSSGTRTGELFF.